The 5 T cell receptor beta chains below all came from one sample that was sequenced in a study of blood T cell repertoires in COVID-19. Sequencing was performed with immunoSEQ multiplex PCR; in TCRdb, only in-frame clones are kept and a portion is missing. The sample contains 85,000 to 100,000 clones, around 80% of which appear only once. Sequencing was performed on peripheral blood. These receptors came from a human donor in a cohort sampled during active COVID-19.

The gene calls are TRBV10-3 and TRBJ2-3, with TRBD2 as a possible D gene (5 bases). The ends were cut back, 4 bases at V and 2 bases at J, with 10 bases in the middle. The CDR3 covers 14 residues. The germline V gene encodes CDR1 ENHRY and CDR2 SYGVKD. Written as DNA, the CDR3 is TGTGCCATCAGTGTTGGTAGCGCCACAGATACGCAGTATTTT. Translation gives CAISVGSATDTQYF.

In regard to this clone: One end of the junction does not line up with germline, which may come from a read error. J is TRBJ1-6 and V is TRBV6-5; TRBD1 is a possible D gene (5 bases). The CDR3 loop spans 16 amino acids. Germline CDR1 MNHEY, CDR2 SVGAGI. The CDR3 nucleotides are TGTGCCAGCAGTTACGCAGGGATGGCCTATAATTCACCTCTCCACTTT. It translates to CASSYAGMAYNSPLHF.

This chain links TRBV5-1 with TRBJ2-5, with 8 nucleotides matching TRBD1. Germline values: CDR1 SGHRS, CDR2 YFSETQ. The CDR3 contains 13 residues. Losses at the gene ends were 2 bases for V and 5 bases for J; bases not matched to a gene: 2. CDR3 amino acids: CASSFGQGETQYF. CDR3 nucleotides: TGCGCCAGCAGCTTCGGACAGGGCGAGACCCAGTACTTC.

This chain connects TRBV9 to TRBJ1-1, with D perhaps matching TRBD1 (6 bases). Germline values: CDR1 SGDLS, CDR2 YYNGEE. The CDR3 length is 13 residues. Trimming removed 4 bases at V and 2 bases at J, with 9 bases between. The DNA for the CDR3 is TGTGCCAGCAGCTCGGACAGCAACACTGAAGCTTTCTTT. As protein: CASSSDSNTEAFF.

The V call is TRBV25-1, the J call TRBJ1-5, with TRBD1 as a possible D gene (6 bases). Germline V gene sequence: CDR1 MGHDK, CDR2 SYGVNS. Trimming cost V 1 base and J 0 bases, with 10 bases left between them. The CDR3 covers 16 residues. The CDR3 coding sequence is TGTGCCAGCAGTGAATCAGGCAGGGGTAGCAATCAGCCCCAGCATTTT. Translated: CASSESGRGSNQPQHF.